A selection of T cell receptor beta chains follows, all from one sample in a study of blood T cell repertoires in COVID-19. Sequencing was performed with immunoSEQ multiplex PCR; in TCRdb, only in-frame clones are kept and a portion is missing. The sample lists fewer than 150,000 clones, 80% to 90% occurring once. The sequenced sample was peripheral blood. These receptors were obtained from a woman in her thirties or forties with acute or convalescent COVID-19. CDR3s include the opening cysteine and the closing phenylalanine or tryptophan. D genes are given only for firm matches. Where a row states a size, it is once, few, many or the class of an expanded clone; other rows omit it.

v_call	j_call	clone_size	d_call	cdr3_aa	cdr3_nt
TRBV6-2/TRBV6-3	TRBJ2-7	.	.	CASSRTAGGPHYEQYF	TGTGCCAGCAGCCGTACGGCCGGGGGGCCCCACTACGAGCAGTACTTC
TRBV28	TRBJ1-2	once	.	CASSLVGAGRSYGYTF	TGTGCCAGCAGTTTAGTTGGAGCGGGTCGTAGCTATGGCTACACCTTC
TRBV2	TRBJ1-5	.	.	CASSNTRTDLAQHF	TGTGCCAGCAGTAATACTAGGACAGACTTGGCCCAGCATTTT
TRBV4-2	TRBJ2-2	few	.	CASSQDGGTRAGELFF	TGTGCCAGCAGCCAAGACGGGGGTACCCGAGCCGGGGAGCTGTTTTTT
TRBV2	TRBJ1-5	.	TRBD1	CASRQDRGDQPQHF	TGTGCCAGCAGGCAAGACAGGGGTGATCAGCCCCAGCATTTT
TRBV11-2	TRBJ1-6	once	.	CASSLKGVSPLHF	TGTGCCAGCAGCCTAAAGGGGGTTTCACCCCTCCACTTT
TRBV2	TRBJ2-5	.	TRBD1	CASNSAGGPIGTQYF	TGTGCCAGCAATTCGGCAGGGGGCCCTATAGGGACCCAGTACTTC
TRBV7-8	TRBJ2-7	.	TRBD2	CASSFRTSGREQYF	TGTGCCAGCAGCTTCAGGACTAGCGGGAGGGAGCAGTACTTC
TRBV5-6	TRBJ1-2	.	TRBD1	CASSATGGSVDGYTF	TGTGCCAGCAGTGCGACAGGGGGATCTGTAGATGGCTACACCTTC
TRBV14	TRBJ1-1	.	.	CASSPDRTQAFF	TGTGCCAGCAGTCCGGACAGAACTCAAGCTTTCTTT
TRBV3-1/TRBV3-2	TRBJ1-6	.	TRBD1	CASSHVRTGNRSPLHF	TGTGCCAGCAGCCATGTTCGGACAGGGAACAGGTCACCCCTCCACTTT
TRBV10-3	TRBJ1-1	.	.	CAISASTVGNTEAFF	TGTGCCATCAGTGCCTCGACAGTGGGGAACACTGAAGCTTTCTTT
TRBV5-1	TRBJ1-3	.	.	CASSFFGGSENTIYF	TGCGCCAGCAGTTTTTTTGGGGGCAGTGAGAACACCATATATTTT
TRBV6-2/TRBV6-3	TRBJ2-3	.	.	CASSYGGSRADTQYF	TGTGCCAGCAGTTATGGGGGGAGTAGAGCAGATACGCAGTATTTT
TRBV5-4	TRBJ2-5	few	.	CASSLIGGETQYF	TGTGCCAGCAGCTTGATAGGGGGAGAGACCCAGTACTTC
TRBV5-5	TRBJ2-7	.	.	CASSPGGASSYEQYF	TGTGCCAGCAGCCCCGGAGGGGCCAGCTCCTACGAGCAGTACTTC
TRBV7-3	TRBJ2-2	.	.	CASSLELAGTGELFF	TGTGCCAGCAGCTTAGAACTTGCAGGGACCGGGGAGCTGTTTTTT
TRBV5-4	TRBJ2-1	.	TRBD2	CASSPFGLAGAHNEQFF	TGTGCCAGCAGCCCTTTCGGACTAGCGGGAGCTCACAATGAGCAGTTCTTC
TRBV19	TRBJ2-2	.	.	CASSIGLKVRGPFTGELFF	TGTGCCAGTAGTATAGGTCTGAAAGTACGAGGCCCTTTTACCGGGGAGCTGTTTTTT
TRBV10-3	TRBJ1-6	.	.	CAIQELVSQNSPLHF	TGTGCCATCCAAGAGCTAGTAAGCCAGAATTCACCCCTCCACTTT